These 19 T cell receptor beta chains share one sample of origin, sequenced in a study of T cell responses to AZD1222 COVID-19 vaccine. Some clones are missing from TCRdb's copy, which holds only in-frame ones; the method was immunoSEQ multiplex PCR. Among around 140,000 clones listed, roughly 89% were seen once. The sequencing here drew on peripheral blood, taken on day 0 of AZD1222 vaccination. These receptors originate from an adult in good health.

The V and J genes are TRBV19 and TRBJ2-6; D is unresolved. The CDR3 sequence is 15 residues long. The V end was cut by 3 bases, the J end by 0 bases, with 6 bases between. Germline V gives CDR1 LNHDA, CDR2 SQIVND (reference sequence). CDR3: CASSIADSGANVLTF. CDR3 DNA: TGTGCCAGTAGTATCGCAGACTCTGGGGCCAACGTCCTGACTTTC.

A few counts support this clone. J is TRBJ1-1 and V is TRBV7-9; D perhaps matches TRBD1 (5 bases). V lost 5 bases, J lost 4 bases, and 14 bases lay in between. Germline V CDR1 and CDR2: SEHNR, FQNEAQ (reference sequence). The length of the CDR3 is 14 residues. CDR3 residues: CASSPPPGGTEAFF. Here the CDR3 DNA reads TGTGCCAGCAGCCCTCCCCCGGGGGGCACTGAAGCTTTCTTT.

V and J are TRBV9 and TRBJ1-3; possibly TRBD1 for D (5 bases). V dropped 1 base and J dropped 1 base, with 12 bases sitting between them. The V gene's germline CDR1 is SGDLS and CDR2 YYNGEE. The CDR3 is made up of 16 amino acids. In nucleotides, the CDR3 is TGTGCCAGCAGCGTAACCTCAGGGTTTTCTGGAAACACCATATATTTT. Translating it yields CASSVTSGFSGNTIYF.

The CDR3 region has the DNA TGTGCCAGTAGTATTGCAGCCCGAAAGGAGACCCAGTACTTC. It is translated as CASSIAARKETQYF. The genes are TRBV19 and TRBJ2-5; D is unclear. Germline CDR1 LNHDA, CDR2 SQIVND (reference sequence). The CDR3 has 14 residues. Trimming took off 3 bases at V and 5 bases at J, with 13 bases between the two ends.

The chain combines TRBV4-1 with TRBJ2-7; a weak D match, TRBD2 (5 bases). V lost 8 bases, J lost 0 bases, and 11 bases lay in between. The length of the CDR3 is 13 residues. CDR1 MGHRA and CDR2 YSYEKL come from the germline V gene. CDR3 residues: CASGSVVSYEQYF. Written as DNA, the CDR3 is TGCGCCAGCGGGAGCGTCGTCTCCTACGAGCAGTACTTC.

This chain links TRBV5-6 with TRBJ1-3; D perhaps matches TRBD1 (6 bases). CDR3 length equals 17 residues. The germline V gene encodes CDR1 SGHDT and CDR2 YYEEEE. Trimming took 6 bases from V and 3 from J, leaving 22 bases between them. CDR3 region: CASIPARGGWFGNTIYF. The DNA of the CDR3 is TGTGCCAGCATACCAGCCCGGGGGGGCTGGTTTGGAAACACCATATATTTT.

The chain joins TRBV6-6 to TRBJ2-2; no clear D. The ends were cut back, 5 bases at V and 5 bases at J, with 6 bases in the middle. Germline CDR1 and CDR2: MNHNY and SVGAGI (reference sequence). This CDR3 has 12 amino acids. CDR3 region: CASSRLTGELFF. DNA of the CDR3: TGTGCCAGCAGTCGTTTAACCGGGGAGCTGTTTTTT.

The chain employs TRBV27 and TRBJ2-2; D gene uncertain. The V end was cut by 3 bases, the J end by 7 bases, with 6 bases between. CDR1 is MNHEY, CDR2 SMNVEV, per germline (reference sequence). This CDR3 region has 12 residues. In nucleotides, the CDR3 is TGTGCCAGCAGTTTTCTCGGCGGGGAGCTGTTTTTT. This encodes CASSFLGGELFF.

The rearrangement joins TRBV30 to TRBJ2-7, with a possible D match to TRBD2 (5 bases). This CDR3 region has 11 residues. The ends were cut back, 5 bases at V and 2 bases at J, with 7 bases in the middle. CDR1 is GTSNPN and CDR2 is SVGIG in the germline V gene (reference sequence). CDR3 sequence (DNA): TGTGCCTGGGAGGAGGCCTACGAGCAGTACTTC. Amino acid sequence: CAWEEAYEQYF.

The chain carries TRBV5-4 and TRBJ2-5, with D possibly called TRBD1 or TRBD2 (7 bases each). Germline lookup yields CDR1 SGHNT and CDR2 YYREEE (reference sequence). This CDR3 is 14 amino acids long. The V end was cut by 5 bases, the J end by 4 bases, with 15 bases between. For the CDR3, the DNA is TGTGCCAGCAGGGGGAGGGGGCCCAGAGAGACCCAGTACTTC. Its protein product is CASRGRGPRETQYF.

In this sample, this clone turned up once. The chain is built from TRBV3-1 (or the pseudogene TRBV3-2) and TRBJ1-2; D may be TRBD1 (5 bases). V lost 4 bases and J lost 0, with 15 bases in between. Per the germline V gene, CDR1 is LGHDT and CDR2 is YNNKEL (reference sequence). This CDR3 contains 16 residues. The chain's CDR3 is CASSPWGVLTNYGYTF. CDR3 nucleotide sequence: TGTGCCAGCAGCCCCTGGGGGGTCCTGACTAACTATGGCTACACCTTC.

The chain is built from TRBV27 and TRBJ2-1; the D is unclear. V lost 4 bases and J lost 0, with 10 bases in between. The germline V gene has CDR1 MNHEY and CDR2 SMNVEV (reference sequence). The CDR3 runs 15 residues. The CDR3 DNA reads TGTGCCAGCAGTTCGATTCTCAGCTCCTACAATGAGCAGTTCTTC. It is translated as CASSSILSSYNEQFF.

This clone occurred a few times. The chain links TRBV2 to TRBJ2-5, with D hard to call. V lost 4 bases and J 5 bases, leaving 14 bases between the germline ends. The germline V gene encodes CDR1 SNHLY and CDR2 FYNNEI. This CDR3 comprises 14 residues. The CDR3 region has the DNA TGTGCCAGCAGTGCCACGGGTTCTGCCGAGACCCAGTACTTC. Amino acid sequence: CASSATGSAETQYF. Full variable domain (remainder filled in from reference TRBV2 and TRBJ2-5): EPEVTQTPSHQVTQMGQEVILRCVPISNHLYFYWYRQILGQKVEFLVSFYNNEISEKSEIFDDQFSVERPDGSNFTLKIRSTKLEDSAMYFCASSATGSAETQYFGPGTRLLVL.

The V gene is TRBV28, the J gene TRBJ2-7, with a tentative D call TRBD1 (5 bases). From germline, CDR1 is MDHEN and CDR2 SYDVKM. V lost 6 bases, J lost 1 base, and 16 bases lay in between. This CDR3 has 15 amino acids. The CDR3 DNA reads TGTGCCAGCAGACCAGGGTCGTCGGTATCCTACGAGCAGTACTTC. Its protein product is CASRPGSSVSYEQYF.

The chain employs TRBV9 and TRBJ2-1; D is ambiguous. CDR3 length equals 13 residues. The V end was cut by 3 bases, the J end by 6 bases, with 10 bases between. Germline lookup yields CDR1 SGDLS and CDR2 YYNGEE. DNA for the CDR3: TGTGCCAGCAGCGCACGCCGAGGCAATGAGCAGTTCTTC. This codes for CASSARRGNEQFF.

This chain uses TRBV3-1 (or the pseudogene TRBV3-2) with TRBJ2-7; maybe TRBD2 (7 bases). The V gene lost 4 bases and the J gene lost 1 base, with 17 bases spanning the gap. There are 16 residues in the CDR3. CDR1 is LGHDT and CDR2 is YNNKEL in the germline V gene (reference sequence). The CDR3 spells CASSPYGGALSYEQYF. The DNA for the CDR3 is TGTGCCAGCAGCCCGTATGGGGGGGCCCTATCCTACGAGCAGTACTTC.

V is TRBV6-5 and J is TRBJ2-2; no firm D call. Trimming removed 2 bases at V and 1 base at J, with 2 bases between. The germline gives CDR1 MNHEY, CDR2 SVGAGI. This CDR3 has 13 amino acids. The CDR3 sequence is CASSYENTGELFF. CDR3 sequence (DNA): TGTGCCAGCAGTTACGAGAACACCGGGGAGCTGTTTTTT.

The rearrangement uses TRBV2 and TRBJ1-5; TRBD1 agrees at 8 bases. Germline V CDR1 and CDR2: SNHLY, FYNNEI. The J segment lost 6 bases and the V segment lost 5 bases, leaving 12 bases of the junction unmatched. This CDR3 comprises 16 residues. DNA of the CDR3: TGTGCCAGCAGTCAAACTGGCAGGGGGCTGATTCAGCCCCAGCATTTT. This translates into CASSQTGRGLIQPQHF.

The chain recombines TRBV5-6 with TRBJ1-3; D not resolved. The CDR3 has 14 residues. V was trimmed by 4 bases and J by 0 bases, leaving 8 bases between them. Germline CDR1 and CDR2: SGHDT and YYEEEE. As DNA, the CDR3 is TGTGCCAGCAGCCTAAGGAGCTCTGGAAACACCATATATTTT. It codes for CASSLRSSGNTIYF.